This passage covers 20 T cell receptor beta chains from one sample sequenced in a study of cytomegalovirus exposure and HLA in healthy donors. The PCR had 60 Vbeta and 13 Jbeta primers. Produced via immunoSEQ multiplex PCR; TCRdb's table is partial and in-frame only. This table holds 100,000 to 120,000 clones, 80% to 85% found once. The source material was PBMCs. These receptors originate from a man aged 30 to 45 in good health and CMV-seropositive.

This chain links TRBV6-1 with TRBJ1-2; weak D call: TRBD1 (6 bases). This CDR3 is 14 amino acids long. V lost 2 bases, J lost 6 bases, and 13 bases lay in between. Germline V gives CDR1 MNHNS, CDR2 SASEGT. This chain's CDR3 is CASSERARGNGYTF. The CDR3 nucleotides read TGTGCCAGCAGTGAAAGGGCCAGGGGAAATGGCTACACCTTC.

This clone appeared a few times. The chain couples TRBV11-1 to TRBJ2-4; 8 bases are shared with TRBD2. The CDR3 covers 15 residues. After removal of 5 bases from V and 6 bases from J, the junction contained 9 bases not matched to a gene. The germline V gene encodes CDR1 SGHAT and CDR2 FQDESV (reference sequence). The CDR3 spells CASSPAGGPGNIQYF. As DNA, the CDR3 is TGTGCCAGCAGCCCGGCGGGGGGTCCCGGAAACATTCAGTACTTC.

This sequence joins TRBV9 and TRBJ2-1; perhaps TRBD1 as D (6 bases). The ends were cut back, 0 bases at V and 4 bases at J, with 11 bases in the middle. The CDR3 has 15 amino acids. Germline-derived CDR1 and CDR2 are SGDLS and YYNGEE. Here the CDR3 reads CASSVAGQRYNEQFF. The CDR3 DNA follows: TGTGCCAGCAGCGTAGCAGGACAGAGATACAATGAGCAGTTCTTC. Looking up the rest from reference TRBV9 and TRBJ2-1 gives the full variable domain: DSGVTQTPKHLITATGQRVTLRCSPRSGDLSVYWYQQSLDQGLQFLIQYYNGEERAKGNILERFSAQQFPDLHSELNLSSLELGDSALYFCASSVAGQRYNEQFFGPGTRLTVL.

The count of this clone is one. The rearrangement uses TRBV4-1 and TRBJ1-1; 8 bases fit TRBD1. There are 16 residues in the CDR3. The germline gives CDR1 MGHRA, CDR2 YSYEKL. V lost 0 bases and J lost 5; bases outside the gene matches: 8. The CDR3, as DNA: TGCGCCAGCAGCCAAGATCTAGCCAGGGGGCAGACTGAAGCTTTCTTT. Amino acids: CASSQDLARGQTEAFF.

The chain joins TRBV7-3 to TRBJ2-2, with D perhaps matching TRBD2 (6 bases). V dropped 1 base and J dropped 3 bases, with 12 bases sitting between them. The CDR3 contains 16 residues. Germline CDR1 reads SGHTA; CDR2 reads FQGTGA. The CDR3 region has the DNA TGTGCCAGCAGCTTAAGTATGTGGGGGGACACCGGGGAGCTGTTTTTT. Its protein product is CASSLSMWGDTGELFF.

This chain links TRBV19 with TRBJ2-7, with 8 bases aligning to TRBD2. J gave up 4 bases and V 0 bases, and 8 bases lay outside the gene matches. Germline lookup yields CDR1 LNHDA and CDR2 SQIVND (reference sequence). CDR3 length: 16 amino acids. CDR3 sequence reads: CASSIEAGVLGYEQYF. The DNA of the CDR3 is TGTGCCAGTAGTATAGAAGCGGGGGTCCTCGGGTACGAGCAGTACTTC.

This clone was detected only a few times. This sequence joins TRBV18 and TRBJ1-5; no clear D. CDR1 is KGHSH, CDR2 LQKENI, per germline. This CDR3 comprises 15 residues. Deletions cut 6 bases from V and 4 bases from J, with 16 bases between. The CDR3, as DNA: TGTGCCAGCTCCATACTTGGAGGAGAAAATCAGCCCCAGCATTTT. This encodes CASSILGGENQPQHF.

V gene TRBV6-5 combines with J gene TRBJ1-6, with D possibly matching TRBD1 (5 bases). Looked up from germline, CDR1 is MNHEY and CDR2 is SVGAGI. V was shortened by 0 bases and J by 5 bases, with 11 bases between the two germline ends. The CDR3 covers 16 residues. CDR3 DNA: TGTGCCAGCAGTTACTCGGCAGGGTTTGATAATTCACCCCTCCACTTT. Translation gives CASSYSAGFDNSPLHF.

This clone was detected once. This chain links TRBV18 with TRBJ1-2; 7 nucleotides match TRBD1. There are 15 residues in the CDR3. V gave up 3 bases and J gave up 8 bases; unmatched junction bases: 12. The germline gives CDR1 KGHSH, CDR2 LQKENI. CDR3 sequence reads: CASSPDSDRARGYTF. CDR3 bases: TGTGCCAGCTCACCGGATAGCGACAGGGCACGAGGCTACACCTTC.

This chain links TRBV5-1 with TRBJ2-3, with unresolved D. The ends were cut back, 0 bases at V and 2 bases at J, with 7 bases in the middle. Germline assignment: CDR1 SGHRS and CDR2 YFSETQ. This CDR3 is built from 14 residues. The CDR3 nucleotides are TGCGCCAGCAGCTTGGCACCCTACACAGATACGCAGTATTTT. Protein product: CASSLAPYTDTQYF.

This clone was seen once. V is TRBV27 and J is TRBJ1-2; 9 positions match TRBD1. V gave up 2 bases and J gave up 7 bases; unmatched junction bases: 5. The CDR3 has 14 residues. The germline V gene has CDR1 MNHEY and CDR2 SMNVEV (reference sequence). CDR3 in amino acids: CASSLDRGGFGYTF. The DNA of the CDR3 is TGTGCCAGCAGTTTAGACAGGGGGGGATTTGGCTACACCTTC.

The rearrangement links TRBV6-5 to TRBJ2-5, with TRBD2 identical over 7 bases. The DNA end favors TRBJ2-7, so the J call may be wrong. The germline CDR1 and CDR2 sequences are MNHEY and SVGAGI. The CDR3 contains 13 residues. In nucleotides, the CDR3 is TGTGCCAGCAGAGCTGGGGGGGGTTACGAGCAGTACTTC. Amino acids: CASRAGGGYEQYF.

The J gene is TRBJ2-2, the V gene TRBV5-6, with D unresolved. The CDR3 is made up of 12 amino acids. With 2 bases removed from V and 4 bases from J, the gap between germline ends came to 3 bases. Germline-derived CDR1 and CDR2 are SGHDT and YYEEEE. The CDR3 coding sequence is TGTGCCAGCAGCTTCGGCACCGGGGAGCTGTTTTTT. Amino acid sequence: CASSFGTGELFF.

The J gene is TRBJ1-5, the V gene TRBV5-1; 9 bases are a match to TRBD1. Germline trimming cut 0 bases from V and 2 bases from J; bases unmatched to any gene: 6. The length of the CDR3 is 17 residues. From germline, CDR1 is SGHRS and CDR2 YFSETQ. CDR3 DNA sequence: TGCGCCAGCAGCTTGGATGGGACAGGGAGGGGCAATCAGCCCCAGCATTTT. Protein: CASSLDGTGRGNQPQHF.

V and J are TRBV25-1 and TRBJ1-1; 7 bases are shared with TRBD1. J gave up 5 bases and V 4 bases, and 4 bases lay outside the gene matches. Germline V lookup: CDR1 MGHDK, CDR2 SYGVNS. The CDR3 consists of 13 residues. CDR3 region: CASSGYRGTEAFF. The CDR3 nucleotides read TGTGCCAGCAGTGGATACAGGGGAACTGAAGCTTTCTTT.

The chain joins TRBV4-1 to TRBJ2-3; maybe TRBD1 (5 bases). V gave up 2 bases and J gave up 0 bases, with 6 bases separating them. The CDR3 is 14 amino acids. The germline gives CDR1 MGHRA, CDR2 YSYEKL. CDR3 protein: CASSQRGSTDTQYF. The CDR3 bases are TGCGCCAGCAGCCAAAGGGGAAGCACAGATACGCAGTATTTT.

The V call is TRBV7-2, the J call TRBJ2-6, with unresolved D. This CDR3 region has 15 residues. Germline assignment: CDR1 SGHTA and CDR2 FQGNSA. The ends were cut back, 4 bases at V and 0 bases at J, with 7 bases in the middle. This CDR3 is CASSSPPSGANVLTF. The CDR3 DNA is TGTGCCAGCAGCTCTCCTCCCTCTGGGGCCAACGTCCTGACTTTC.

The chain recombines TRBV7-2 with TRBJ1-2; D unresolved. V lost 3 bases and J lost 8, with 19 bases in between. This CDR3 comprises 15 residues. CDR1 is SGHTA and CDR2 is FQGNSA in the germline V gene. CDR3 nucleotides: TGTGCCAGCAGCTTGCAAGGGATACGGGGTAGGGGCTACACCTTC. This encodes CASSLQGIRGRGYTF.

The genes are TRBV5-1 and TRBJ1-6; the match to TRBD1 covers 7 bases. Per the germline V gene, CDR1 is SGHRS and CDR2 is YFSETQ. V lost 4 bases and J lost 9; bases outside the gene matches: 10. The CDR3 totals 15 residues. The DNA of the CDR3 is TGCGCCAGCAGCCAAAACAGGGGAATCGGTTCACCCCTCCACTTT. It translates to CASSQNRGIGSPLHF.

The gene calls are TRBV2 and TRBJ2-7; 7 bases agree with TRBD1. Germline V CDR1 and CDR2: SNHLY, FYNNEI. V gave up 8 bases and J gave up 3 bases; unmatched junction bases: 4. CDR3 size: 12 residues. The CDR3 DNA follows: TGTGCCAGCGAGGGACAGAACTACGAGCAGTACTTC. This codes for CASEGQNYEQYF.